Detailed here is one T cell receptor (beta chain). These data come from a study of T-cell memory formation after mild COVID-19. TCRdb ran MiXCR on the 5' RACE reads and lists one entry per CDR3 protein. Here the sample spans approximately 300,000 distinct CDR3 sequences, approximately 15% being singletons. This CDR3 has 14 amino acids. V lost 0 bases to trimming and J lost 7 bases, with 10 bases between them. The germline V gene has CDR1 LGHDT and CDR2 YNNKEL (reference sequence). The chain joins TRBV3-1 to TRBJ1-5; D may be TRBD1 (5 bases). This clonotype was obtained from a man between 18 and 29 years old who had mild COVID-19 (a few samples of this study predate the infection). Cell type and time point are not known. Sequencing was done on a sample of PBMCs or a T cell subset sorted from them (not recorded which). The CDR3 region is CASSQDPRDQPQHF. The CDR3 nucleotides read TGTGCCAGCAGCCAAGACCCCAGGGACCAGCCCCAGCATTTT.